This T cell receptor beta chain was recorded in a study of blood T cells in healthy people across ages. With a J-beta primer mix and a sample-barcoded 5' primer, a second PCR ran about 7 to 11 cycles. A single record per CDR3 protein comes from TCRdb applying MiXCR to the 5' RACE reads. Counted here are over a million distinct CDR3 sequences, around 25% occurring once; the ten biggest clones make up 0.65% to 0.75%. V trimming: 4 bases; J trimming: 2 bases; junction bases outside the gene matches: 7. This CDR3 region has 16 residues. The germline gives CDR1 LNHNV, CDR2 YYDKDF (reference sequence). General observations from the study: Naive CD4+ cell counts and diversity both ran higher in long-lived than in aged donors.

There were at least 5 micrograms of total RNA extracted from every sample. In its sample, this clonotype was seen once. Its antigen is undetermined. The same sample was also studied in work on T cells of mothers and their children. That source adds: From each mother came over 9 million TCR beta CDR3 reads, and from each child came 3 million to 3.5 million.

The origin of this receptor is a girl aged 2 to 9 in good health. Sequencing used blood. The chain recombines TRBV15 with TRBJ2-3, with 9 nucleotides matching TRBD1. The CDR3 DNA reads as TGTGCCACCAGCACATCCTGGACAGGGGACACAGATACGCAGTATTTT. This sequence encodes CATSTSWTGDTDTQYF.